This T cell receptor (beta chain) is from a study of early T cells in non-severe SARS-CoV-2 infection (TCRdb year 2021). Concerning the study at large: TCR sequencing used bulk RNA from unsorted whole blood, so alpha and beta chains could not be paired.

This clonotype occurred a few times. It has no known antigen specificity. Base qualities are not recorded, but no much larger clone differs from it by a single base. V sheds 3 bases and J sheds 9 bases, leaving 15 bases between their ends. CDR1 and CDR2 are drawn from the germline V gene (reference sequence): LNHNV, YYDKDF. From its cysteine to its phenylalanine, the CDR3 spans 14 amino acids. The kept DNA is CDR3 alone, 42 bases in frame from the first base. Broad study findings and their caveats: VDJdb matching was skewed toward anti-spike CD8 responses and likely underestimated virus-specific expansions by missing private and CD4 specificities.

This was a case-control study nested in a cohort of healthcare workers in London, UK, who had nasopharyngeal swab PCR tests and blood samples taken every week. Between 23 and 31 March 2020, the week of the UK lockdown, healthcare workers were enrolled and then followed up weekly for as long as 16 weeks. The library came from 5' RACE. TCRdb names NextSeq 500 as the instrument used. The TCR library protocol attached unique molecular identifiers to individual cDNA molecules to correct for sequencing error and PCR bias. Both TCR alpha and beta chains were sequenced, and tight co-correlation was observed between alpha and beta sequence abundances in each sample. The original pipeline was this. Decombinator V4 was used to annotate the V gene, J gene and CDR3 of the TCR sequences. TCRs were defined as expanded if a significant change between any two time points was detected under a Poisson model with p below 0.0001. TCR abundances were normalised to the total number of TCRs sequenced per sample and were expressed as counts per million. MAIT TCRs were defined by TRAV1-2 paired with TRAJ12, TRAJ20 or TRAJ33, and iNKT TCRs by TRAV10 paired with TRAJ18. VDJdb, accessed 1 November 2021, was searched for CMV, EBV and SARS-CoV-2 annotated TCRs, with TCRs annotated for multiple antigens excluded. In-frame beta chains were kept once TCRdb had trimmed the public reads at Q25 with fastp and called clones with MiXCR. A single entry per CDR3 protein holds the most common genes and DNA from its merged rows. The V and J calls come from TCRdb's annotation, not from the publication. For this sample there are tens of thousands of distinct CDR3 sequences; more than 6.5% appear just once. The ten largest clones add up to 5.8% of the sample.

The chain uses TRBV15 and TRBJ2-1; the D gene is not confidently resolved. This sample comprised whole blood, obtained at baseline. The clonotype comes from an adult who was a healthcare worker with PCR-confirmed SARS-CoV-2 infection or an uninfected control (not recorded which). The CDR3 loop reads CATSRGSSSGEQFF. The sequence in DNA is TGTGCCACCAGCAGGGGGTCGAGCAGTGGTGAGCAGTTCTTC.